This TCR beta chain was obtained from a study of shared clonotypes between healthy human individuals. The protocol was immunoSEQ multiplex PCR, while the TCRdb copy is restricted to in-frame clones and leaves out a portion. The profile shows more than 2,000,000 clones, approximately 94% of them singletons. Germline CDR1 reads MNHNY; CDR2 reads SVGAGI (reference sequence). The CDR3 is 14 amino acids. The V gene lost 4 bases and the J gene lost 1 base, with 9 bases spanning the gap. The sample taken for sequencing was naive CD4+ T cells sorted from blood. Subset specified: CD45RA+ positively selected. The chain carries TRBV6-6 and TRBJ2-3; D assignment may be TRBD1 or TRBD2 (6 bases each). The source is a man aged 18-30 years in good health. This CDR3 is CASSLEGGTDTQYF. CDR3 DNA: TGTGCCAGCAGTTTGGAGGGGGGCACAGATACGCAGTATTTT.